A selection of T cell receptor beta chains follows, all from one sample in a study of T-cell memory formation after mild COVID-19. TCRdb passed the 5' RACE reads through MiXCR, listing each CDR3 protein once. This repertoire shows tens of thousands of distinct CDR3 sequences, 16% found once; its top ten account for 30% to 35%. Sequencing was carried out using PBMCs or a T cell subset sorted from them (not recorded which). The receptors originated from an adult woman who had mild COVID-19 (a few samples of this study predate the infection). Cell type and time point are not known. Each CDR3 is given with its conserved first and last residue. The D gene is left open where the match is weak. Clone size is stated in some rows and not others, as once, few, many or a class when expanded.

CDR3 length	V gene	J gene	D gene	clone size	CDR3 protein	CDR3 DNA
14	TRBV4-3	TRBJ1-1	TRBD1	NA	CASSQDVGDSEAFF	TGCGCCAGCAGCCAAGATGTTGGGGACAGTGAAGCTTTCTTT
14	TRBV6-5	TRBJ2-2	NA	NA	CASSYEQGPGELFF	TGTGCCAGCAGTTACGAACAGGGTCCCGGGGAGCTGTTTTTT
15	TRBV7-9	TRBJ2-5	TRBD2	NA	CASSLLLAGEETQYF	TGTGCCAGCAGCTTGCTGCTAGCGGGAGAAGAGACCCAGTACTTC
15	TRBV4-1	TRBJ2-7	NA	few	CASSYQTGPFYEQYF	TGCGCCAGCAGCTACCAGACAGGTCCGTTCTACGAGCAGTACTTC
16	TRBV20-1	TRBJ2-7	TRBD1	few	CSARRTPRQGPYEQYF	TGCAGTGCTAGAAGGACCCCCCGACAGGGACCCTACGAGCAGTACTTC
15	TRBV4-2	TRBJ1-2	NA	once	CASSQEEIWEYGYTF	TGTGCCAGCAGCCAAGAAGAAATATGGGAATATGGCTACACCTTC
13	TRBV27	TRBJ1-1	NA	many	CASSFGANTEAFF	TGTGCCAGCAGTTTTGGGGCCAACACTGAAGCTTTCTTT
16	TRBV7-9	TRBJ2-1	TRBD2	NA	CASSLGPGTTTAEQFF	TGTGCCAGCAGCTTGGGCCCCGGGACTACCACTGCTGAGCAGTTCTTC
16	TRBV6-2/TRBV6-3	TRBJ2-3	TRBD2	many	CASSTWGAGNTDTQYF	TGTGCCAGCAGCACCTGGGGAGCGGGGAACACAGATACGCAGTATTTT
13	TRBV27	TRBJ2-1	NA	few	CASSPTTVVEQFF	TGTGCCAGCAGCCCGACGACAGTAGTTGAGCAGTTCTTC
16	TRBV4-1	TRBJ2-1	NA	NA	CASSQEGLILYNEQFF	TGCGCCAGCAGCCAAGAAGGCCTAATCCTTTACAATGAGCAGTTCTTC
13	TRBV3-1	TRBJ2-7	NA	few	CASSNSLSYEQYF	TGTGCCAGCAGCAATTCCCTCTCCTACGAGCAGTACTTC
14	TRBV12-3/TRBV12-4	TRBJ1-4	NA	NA	CASRTGWTNEKLFF	TGTGCCAGCAGAACAGGATGGACTAATGAAAAACTGTTTTTT
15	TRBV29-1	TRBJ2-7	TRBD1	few	CSVEGDSHYSYEQYF	TGCAGCGTTGAAGGGGACAGCCACTACTCCTACGAGCAGTACTTC
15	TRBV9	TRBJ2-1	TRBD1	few	CASTPSSGQYNEQFF	TGTGCCAGCACCCCCTCCTCGGGACAGTACAATGAGCAGTTCTTC
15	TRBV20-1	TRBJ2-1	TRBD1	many	CSADNRDRDYNEQFF	TGCAGTGCTGACAACCGGGACAGGGACTACAATGAGCAGTTCTTC
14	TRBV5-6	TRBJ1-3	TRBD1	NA	CASSFGTAGNTIYF	TGTGCCAGCAGCTTCGGGACAGCTGGAAACACCATATATTTT
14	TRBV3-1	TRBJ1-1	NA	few	CASSQESQNTEAFF	TGTGCCAGCAGCCAGGAATCACAAAACACTGAAGCTTTCTTT
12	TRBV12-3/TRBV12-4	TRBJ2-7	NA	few	CASSIDGYEQYF	TGTGCCAGCAGTATCGACGGCTACGAGCAGTACTTC
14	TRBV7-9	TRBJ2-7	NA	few	CASSLAAELDEQYF	TGTGCCAGCAGCTTAGCGGCGGAGTTAGACGAGCAGTACTTC
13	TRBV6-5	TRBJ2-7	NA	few	CASSYAGTNEQYF	TGTGCCAGCAGTTACGCAGGGACCAACGAGCAGTACTTC
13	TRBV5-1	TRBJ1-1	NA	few	CASSLGQQFEAFF	TGCGCCAGCAGCTTGGGACAGCAATTTGAAGCTTTCTTT
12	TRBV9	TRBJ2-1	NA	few	CASSVVLNEQFF	TGTGCCAGCAGCGTAGTCCTCAATGAGCAGTTCTTC
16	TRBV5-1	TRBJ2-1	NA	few	CASSLGRVAFNNEQFF	TGCGCCAGCAGCCTGGGCCGGGTGGCTTTCAACAATGAGCAGTTCTTC
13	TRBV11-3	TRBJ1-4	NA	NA	CASSRPPDEKLFF	TGTGCCAGCAGCCGTCCCCCCGATGAAAAACTGTTTTTT
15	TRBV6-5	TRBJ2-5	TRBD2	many	CATLGTSGGRETQYF	TGTGCCACCCTCGGGACTAGCGGGGGGAGGGAGACCCAGTACTTC
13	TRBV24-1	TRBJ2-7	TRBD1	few	CATSDAQGDEQYF	TGTGCCACCAGTGACGCACAGGGGGACGAGCAGTACTTC
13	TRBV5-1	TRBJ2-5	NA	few	CASSADRSKTQYF	TGCGCCAGCAGCGCGGACAGATCGAAGACCCAGTACTTC
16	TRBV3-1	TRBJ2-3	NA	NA	CASLGNAAGRTDTQYF	TGTGCCAGCCTCGGGAACGCGGCGGGGCGAACAGATACGCAGTATTTT
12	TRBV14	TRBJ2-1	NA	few	CASSLAGYEQFF	TGTGCCAGCAGCCTCGCCGGATATGAGCAGTTCTTC
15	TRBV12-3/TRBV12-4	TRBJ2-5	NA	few	CASSLLVEGQETQYF	TGTGCCAGCAGTCTCCTGGTGGAGGGCCAAGAGACCCAGTACTTC
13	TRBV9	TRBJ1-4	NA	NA	CASTGGGTEKLFF	TGTGCCAGCACGGGCGGGGGCACTGAAAAACTGTTTTTT
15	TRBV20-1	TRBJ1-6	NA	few	CSARALEGDNSPLHF	TGCAGTGCTAGGGCTCTGGAGGGCGATAATTCACCCCTCCACTTT
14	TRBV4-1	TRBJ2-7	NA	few	CASSQPQDSYEQYF	TGCGCCAGCAGCCAACCCCAGGACAGCTACGAGCAGTACTTC
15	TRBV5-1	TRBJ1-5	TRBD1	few	CASSQTGDSNQPQHF	TGCGCCAGCAGCCAGACAGGGGATAGCAATCAGCCCCAGCATTTT
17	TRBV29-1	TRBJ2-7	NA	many	CSVVVIRGAPSSYEQYF	TGCAGCGTTGTTGTGATTCGGGGGGCCCCAAGCTCCTACGAGCAGTACTTC
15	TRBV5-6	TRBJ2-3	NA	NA	CASSFVQGSTDTQYF	TGTGCCAGCAGCTTTGTACAGGGAAGCACAGATACGCAGTATTTT
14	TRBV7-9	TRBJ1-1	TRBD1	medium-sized	CASSSPDRTAGTFF	TGTGCCAGCAGCTCCCCGGACAGGACCGCCGGAACTTTCTTT
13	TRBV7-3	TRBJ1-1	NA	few	CASSNRDGGQAFF	TGTGCCAGCAGCAACCGGGACGGCGGTCAAGCTTTCTTT
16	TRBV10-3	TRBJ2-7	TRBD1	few	CAISDRGDRLSYEQYF	TGTGCCATCAGTGACCGAGGGGACAGACTTTCCTACGAGCAGTACTTC
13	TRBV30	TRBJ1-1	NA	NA	CAWSWGVGTEAFF	TGTGCCTGGTCGTGGGGGGTCGGGACTGAAGCTTTCTTT
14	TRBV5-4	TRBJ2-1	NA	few	CASSFSGSYNEQFF	TGTGCCAGCAGCTTTAGCGGCTCCTACAATGAGCAGTTCTTC
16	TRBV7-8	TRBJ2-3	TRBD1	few	CASSSGDRGSTDTQYF	TGTGCCAGCAGCTCCGGGGACAGGGGATCTACAGATACGCAGTATTTT
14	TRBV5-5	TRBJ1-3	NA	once	CASSLVLWGNTIYF	TGTGCCAGCAGCTTGGTACTATGGGGAAACACCATATATTTT
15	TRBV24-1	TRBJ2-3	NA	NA	CATSGGAGVGDTQYF	TGTGCCACCAGTGGAGGGGCAGGGGTAGGGGATACGCAGTATTTT
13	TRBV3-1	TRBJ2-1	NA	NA	CASSHRWTNEQFF	TGTGCCAGCAGCCATAGATGGACCAATGAGCAGTTCTTC
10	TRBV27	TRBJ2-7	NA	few	CASSYYEQYF	TGTGCCAGCAGTTACTACGAGCAGTACTTC
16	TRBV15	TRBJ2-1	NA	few	CATSTPASYRYNEQFF	TGTGCCACCAGCACACCTGCTAGCTATAGGTACAATGAGCAGTTCTTC
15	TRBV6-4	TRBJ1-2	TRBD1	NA	CASSDTPGQVDGYTF	TGTGCCAGCAGTGACACTCCGGGACAGGTGGATGGCTACACCTTC
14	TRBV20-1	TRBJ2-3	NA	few	CSARERPRTDTQYF	TGCAGTGCTAGAGAGCGACCGCGCACAGATACGCAGTATTTT
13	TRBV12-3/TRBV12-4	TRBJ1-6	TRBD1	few	CATKQGAGSPLHF	TGTGCCACCAAACAGGGGGCTGGCTCACCCCTCCACTTT
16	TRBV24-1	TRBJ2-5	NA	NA	CATSDHPGEGLETQYF	TGTGCCACCAGTGACCATCCGGGCGAGGGATTGGAGACCCAGTACTTC
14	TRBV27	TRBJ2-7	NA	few	CASSYTGGYNEQYF	TGTGCCAGCAGTTATACGGGGGGCTATAACGAGCAGTACTTC
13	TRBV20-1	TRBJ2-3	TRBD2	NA	CSAQRGFTDTQYF	TGCAGTGCACAGCGGGGGTTTACAGATACGCAGTATTTT
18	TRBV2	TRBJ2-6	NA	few	CASRAPGPTNSGANVLTF	TGTGCCAGCAGAGCGCCGGGACCTACGAACTCTGGGGCCAACGTCCTGACTTTC
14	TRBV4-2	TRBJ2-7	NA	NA	CASSQVQGPYEQYF	TGTGCCAGCAGCCAAGTTCAGGGCCCCTACGAGCAGTACTTC
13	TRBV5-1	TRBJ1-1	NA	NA	CASSGTSNTEAFF	TGCGCCAGCAGTGGGACGTCGAACACTGAAGCTTTCTTT
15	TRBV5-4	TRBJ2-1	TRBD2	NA	CASSPGTSGINEQFF	TGTGCCAGCAGCCCCGGGACTAGTGGGATCAATGAGCAGTTCTTC
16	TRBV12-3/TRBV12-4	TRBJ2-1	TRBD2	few	CASSETSGRSQNEQFF	TGTGCCAGCAGTGAAACTAGCGGGAGGTCCCAAAATGAGCAGTTCTTC
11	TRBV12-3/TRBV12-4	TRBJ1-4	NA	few	CASSLGEKLFF	TGTGCCAGCAGTTTGGGTGAAAAACTGTTTTTT